This T cell receptor (beta chain) was found in a study of T cells in Graves' hyperthyroidism and ophthalmopathy. Study information: The initial diagnosis was the point when peripheral blood was collected, ahead of any treatment. Whole-study results and caveats: Separating ophthalmopathy from stable hyperthyroidism was achieved by a 13 V-J model.

RNA transcripts gave rise to amplified TCR beta CDR3 regions. TCR CDR3 regions were first amplified by RT-PCR with HTBI primers. Using its own MiXCR run on the multiplex PCR reads, TCRdb lists one record per CDR3 protein. Among 500,000 to 750,000 distinct CDR3 sequences listed, approximately 15% were seen once. Diagnoses used clinical symptoms, serum thyroxine and TRAb, thyroid ultrasound and orbital computed tomography. PBMCs came from 8.5 to 10 ml fresh peripheral blood. Germline values: CDR1 SGHVS, CDR2 FNYEAQ. This CDR3 has 16 amino acids. The V and J ends lost 2 bases and 0 bases respectively, with 10 bases between them. This clonotype was seen a few times. Its antigen remains unidentified.

This clonotype was obtained from a woman between 18 and 29 years old with Graves' ophthalmopathy. This chain connects TRBV7-6 to TRBJ1-4; D unclear. The sample comprised blood. The CDR3 protein is CASSLMTAATNEKLFF. In DNA form, the CDR3 reads TGTGCCAGCAGCTTAATGACGGCAGCAACTAATGAAAAACTGTTTTTT.